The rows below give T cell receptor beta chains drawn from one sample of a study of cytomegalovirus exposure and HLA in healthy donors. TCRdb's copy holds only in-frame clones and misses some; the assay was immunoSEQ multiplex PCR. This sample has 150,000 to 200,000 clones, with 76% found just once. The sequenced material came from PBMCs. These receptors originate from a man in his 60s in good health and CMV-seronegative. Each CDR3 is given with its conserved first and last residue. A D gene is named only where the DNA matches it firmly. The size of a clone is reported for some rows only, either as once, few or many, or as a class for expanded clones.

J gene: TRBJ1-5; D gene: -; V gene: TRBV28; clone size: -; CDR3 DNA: TGTGCCAGCTCGGGGAATCAGCCCCAGCATTTT; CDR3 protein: CASSGNQPQHF
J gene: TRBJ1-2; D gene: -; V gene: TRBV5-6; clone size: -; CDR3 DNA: -; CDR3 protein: CASSLEVGPGSF
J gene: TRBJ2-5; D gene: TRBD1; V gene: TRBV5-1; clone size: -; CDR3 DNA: TGCGCCAGCAGCATTGGGACAGGGGGCGCAGCACAAGAGACCCAGTACTTC; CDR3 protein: CASSIGTGGAAQETQYF
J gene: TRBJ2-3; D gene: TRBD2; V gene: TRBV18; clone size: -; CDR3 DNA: TGTGCCAGCTCAGGACTAGGAGCGGGACGGCCAGATACGCAGTATTTT; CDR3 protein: CASSGLGAGRPDTQYF
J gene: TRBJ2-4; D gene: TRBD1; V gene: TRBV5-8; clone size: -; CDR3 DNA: TGTGCCAGCAGCCCCATCGACAGGGGGAACATTCAGTACTTC; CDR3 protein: CASSPIDRGNIQYF
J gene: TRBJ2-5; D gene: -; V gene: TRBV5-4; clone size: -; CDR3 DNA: TGTGCCAGCAGCTTGGCTTCAGTCCAAGAGACCCAGTACTTC; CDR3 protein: CASSLASVQETQYF
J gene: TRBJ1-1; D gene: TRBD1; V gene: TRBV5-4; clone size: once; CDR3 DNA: TGTGCCAGCACTCTGGGACAGCTGAACACTGAAGCTTTCTTT; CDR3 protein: CASTLGQLNTEAFF
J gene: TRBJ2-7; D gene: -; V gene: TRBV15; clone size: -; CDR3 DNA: TGTGCCACCGGCCCACAGGGTGGAATTTACGAGCAGTACTTC; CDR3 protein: CATGPQGGIYEQYF
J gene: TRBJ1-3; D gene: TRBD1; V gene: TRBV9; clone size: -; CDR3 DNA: TGTGCCAGCAGCGTAGGGAGTAGGGCAGGGGGCGCCGGGTCAAGTGGAAACACCATATATTTT; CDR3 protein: CASSVGSRAGGAGSSGNTIYF
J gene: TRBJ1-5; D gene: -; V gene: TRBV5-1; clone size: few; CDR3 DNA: TGCGCCAGCAGCTTCCGACAAAGTCCCAATCAGCCCCAGCATTTT; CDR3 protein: CASSFRQSPNQPQHF
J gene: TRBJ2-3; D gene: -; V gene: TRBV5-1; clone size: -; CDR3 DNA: TGCGCCAGCAGCTTGGATCTTGTCCTGGATACGCAGTATTTT; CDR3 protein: CASSLDLVLDTQYF
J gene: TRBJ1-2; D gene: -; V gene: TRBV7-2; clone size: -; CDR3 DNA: TGTGCCAGCAGCTTAGTAGGGGGTCAAGCTAACTATGGCTACACCTTC; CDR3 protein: CASSLVGGQANYGYTF
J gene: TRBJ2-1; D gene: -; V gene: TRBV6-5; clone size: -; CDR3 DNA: TGTGCCAGCAGGGATTCGGGGGGCCTGGGCAATGAGCAGTTCTTC; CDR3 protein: CASRDSGGLGNEQFF
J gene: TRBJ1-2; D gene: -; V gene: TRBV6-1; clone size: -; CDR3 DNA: TGTGCCAGCCAAGTACAGGGTCCCTATGGCTACACCTTC; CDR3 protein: CASQVQGPYGYTF
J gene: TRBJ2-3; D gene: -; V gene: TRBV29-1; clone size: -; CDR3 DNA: TGCAGCGTTGTGGGGGCGGACGGTCCAGATACGCAGTATTTT; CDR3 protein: CSVVGADGPDTQYF
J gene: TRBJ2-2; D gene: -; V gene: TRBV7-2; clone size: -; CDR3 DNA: TGTGCCAGCAGCTCACGACTCTCGGGTAGCGGTAACACCGGGGAGCTGTTTTTT; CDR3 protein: CASSSRLSGSGNTGELFF
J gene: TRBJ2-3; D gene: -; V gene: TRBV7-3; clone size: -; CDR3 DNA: TGTGCCAGCAGCTTAGGGCCACTCCCGAATACGCAGTATTTT; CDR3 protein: CASSLGPLPNTQYF
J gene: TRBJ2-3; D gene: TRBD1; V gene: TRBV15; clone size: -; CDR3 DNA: TGTGCCACCAGCAACATGGGACAGGGCAACACAGATACGCAGTATTTT; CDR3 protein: CATSNMGQGNTDTQYF
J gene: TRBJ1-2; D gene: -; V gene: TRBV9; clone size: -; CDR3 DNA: TGTGCCAGCAGCGGTAGGAGGACCCGAGGGGGTGGCTACACCTTC; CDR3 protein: CASSGRRTRGGGYTF
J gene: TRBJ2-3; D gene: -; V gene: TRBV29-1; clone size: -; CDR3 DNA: TGCAGCGTTGGGAACAGAGATACGCAGTATTTT; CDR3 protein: CSVGNRDTQYF
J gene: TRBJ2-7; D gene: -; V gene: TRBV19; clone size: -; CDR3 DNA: TGTGCCAGTAGTATTTTTGGCGGCCCGTCCCCCTACGAGCAGTACTTC; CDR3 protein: CASSIFGGPSPYEQYF
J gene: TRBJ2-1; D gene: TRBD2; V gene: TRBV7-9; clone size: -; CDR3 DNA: TGTTCCAGCAGCTTAATGTTTGGAGCGGGGGGGATAGGGTACAATGAGCAGTTCTTC; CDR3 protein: CSSSLMFGAGGIGYNEQFF
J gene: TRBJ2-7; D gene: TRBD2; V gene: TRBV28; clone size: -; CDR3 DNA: TGTGCCAGCGCCAGCGGGGGCCCCTCCTACGAGCAGTACTTC; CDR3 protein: CASASGGPSYEQYF
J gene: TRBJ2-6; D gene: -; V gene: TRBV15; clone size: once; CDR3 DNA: TGTGCCACCAGGTCCAGGGACACTGGGGCCAACGTCCTGACTTTC; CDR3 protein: CATRSRDTGANVLTF
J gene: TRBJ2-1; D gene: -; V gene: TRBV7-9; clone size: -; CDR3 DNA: TGTGCCAGCAGCTCTGCTAGCCCCTACAATGAGCAGTTCTTC; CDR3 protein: CASSSASPYNEQFF
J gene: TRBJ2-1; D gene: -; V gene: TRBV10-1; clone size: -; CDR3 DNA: TGCGCCAGCAGCTCGGGACTCGCCCAAACCTACAATGAGCAGTTCTTC; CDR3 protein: CASSSGLAQTYNEQFF
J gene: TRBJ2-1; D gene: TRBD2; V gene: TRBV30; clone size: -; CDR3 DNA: TGTGCCTGGAGCGCCGGGACTAGCGGGAAGCAGTTCTTC; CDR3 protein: CAWSAGTSGKQFF
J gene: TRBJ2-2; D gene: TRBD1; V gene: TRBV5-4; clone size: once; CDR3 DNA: TGTGCCAGCAGCTCACAGGGGAGTACCGGGGAGCTGTTTTTT; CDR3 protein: CASSSQGSTGELFF
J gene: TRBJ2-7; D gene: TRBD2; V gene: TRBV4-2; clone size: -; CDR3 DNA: TGTGCCAGCAGCCAAGAAAAGGGCCTGCGGGGGGTCTACGAGCAGTACTTC; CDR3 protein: CASSQEKGLRGVYEQYF
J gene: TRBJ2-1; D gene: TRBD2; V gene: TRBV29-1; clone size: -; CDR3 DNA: TGCAGCGTTCCGGGACTAGCGGGCAATGAGCAGTTCTTC; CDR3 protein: CSVPGLAGNEQFF
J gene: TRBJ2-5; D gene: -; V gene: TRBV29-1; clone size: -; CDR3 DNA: TGCAGCGTTTCCGGGACATTCTCCGAAGGGACCCAGTACTTC; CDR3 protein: CSVSGTFSEGTQYF
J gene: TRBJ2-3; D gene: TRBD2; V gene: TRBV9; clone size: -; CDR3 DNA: TGTGCCAGCAGCGTAGATTCGCGGGGGGGCACAGATACGCAGTATTTT; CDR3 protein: CASSVDSRGGTDTQYF
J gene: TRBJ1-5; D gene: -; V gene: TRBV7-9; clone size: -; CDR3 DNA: TGTTCCAGCAGCTGGGCGGGCATTGGGAGCAATCAGCCCCAGCATTTT; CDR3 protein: CSSSWAGIGSNQPQHF
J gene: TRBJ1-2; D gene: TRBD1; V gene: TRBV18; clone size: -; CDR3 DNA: TGTGCCAGCTCACCTTGGACAGGGGGCGATAACTATGGCTACACCTTC; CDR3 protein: CASSPWTGGDNYGYTF
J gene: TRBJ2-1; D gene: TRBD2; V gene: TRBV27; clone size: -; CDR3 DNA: TGTGCCAGCAGTTCCCTCTCCAGCGGGAGGTATAATGAGCAGTTCTTC; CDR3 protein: CASSSLSSGRYNEQFF
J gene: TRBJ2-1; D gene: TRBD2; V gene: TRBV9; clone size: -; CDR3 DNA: TGTGCCAGCAGCCCTCTCCGGGGGGGTTACAATGAGCAGTTCTTC; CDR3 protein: CASSPLRGGYNEQFF
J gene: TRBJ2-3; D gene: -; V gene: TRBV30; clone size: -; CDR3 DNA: TGTGCCTGGAGTCTGTCAGGCAGCACAGATACGCAGTATTTT; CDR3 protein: CAWSLSGSTDTQYF
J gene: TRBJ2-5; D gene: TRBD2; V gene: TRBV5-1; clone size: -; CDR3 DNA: TGCGCCAGCAGCCCAGGGACTAGCGGGGAGACCCAGTACTTC; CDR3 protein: CASSPGTSGETQYF
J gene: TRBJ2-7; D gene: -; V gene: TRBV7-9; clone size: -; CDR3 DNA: TGTTCCAGCAGCCCAACTGGCGGGTCCTACGAGCAGTACTTC; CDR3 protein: CSSSPTGGSYEQYF
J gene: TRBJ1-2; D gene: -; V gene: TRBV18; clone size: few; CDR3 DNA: TGTGCCAGCTCACCATTCGGGGGGCCCGACTATGGCTACACCTTC; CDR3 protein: CASSPFGGPDYGYTF
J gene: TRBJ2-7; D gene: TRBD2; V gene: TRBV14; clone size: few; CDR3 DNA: TGTGCCAGCAGCCAAGATACTAGCGGGAGAAGGGAGCAGTACTTC; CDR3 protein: CASSQDTSGRREQYF
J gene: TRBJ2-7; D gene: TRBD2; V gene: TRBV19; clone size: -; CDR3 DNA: TGTGCCAGTCGAGCTAGCGGGAGGTCCTACGAGCAGTACTTC; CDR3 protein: CASRASGRSYEQYF
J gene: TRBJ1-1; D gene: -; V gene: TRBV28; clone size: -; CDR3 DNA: TGTGCCAGCAGTTTGGGGGGGTCTACGGGGCGTACTGAAGCTTTCTTT; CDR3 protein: CASSLGGSTGRTEAFF
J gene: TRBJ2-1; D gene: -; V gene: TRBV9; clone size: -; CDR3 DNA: TGTGCCATCTCACACCGCCAACAGGTGGGGCCCTCGGGTGAGCAGTTCTTC; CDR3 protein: CAISHRQQVGPSGEQFF